This TCR beta chain was retrieved from a study of blood T cell repertoires in COVID-19. Turning to the study itself: Acute-phase and convalescent COVID-19 samples originated in the United States, Italy and Spain. From T cells, B-cell-depleted T cells, or PBMCs came the material, which was cDNA or gDNA.

This clone turned up a few times. Source study methods: By means of reference gene primer amplification, nucleated cell counts were estimated. Assay: immunoSEQ multiplex PCR; the TCRdb copy retains only in-frame clones and omits some. V, J and clone size derive from that table, while D and trimming were established from the DNA sequence. This sample carries about 100,000 clones, about 82% of them seen once, and the ten largest clones take over 10%. Germline V gene lookup returns CDR1 PRHDT and CDR2 FYEKMQ (reference sequence). The CDR3 has 16 residues. V dropped 5 bases and J dropped 2 bases, with 19 bases sitting between them.

This receptor was obtained from a man between 45 and 60 years old with active or convalescent COVID-19. Sequenced: peripheral blood. V is TRBV13 and J is TRBJ2-7, with D maybe TRBD2 (6 bases). This CDR3 is CASSPRDLYPPYEQYF. Here the CDR3 DNA reads TGTGCCAGCAGCCCGCGGGACCTCTACCCCCCCTACGAGCAGTACTTC. Based on the CDR3 plus reference TRBV13 and TRBJ2-7, the full variable domain is AAGVIQSPRHLIKEKRETATLKCYPIPRHDTVYWYQQGPGQDPQFLISFYEKMQSDKGSIPDRFSAQQFSDYHSELNMSSLELGDSALYFCASSPRDLYPPYEQYFGPGTRLTVT.